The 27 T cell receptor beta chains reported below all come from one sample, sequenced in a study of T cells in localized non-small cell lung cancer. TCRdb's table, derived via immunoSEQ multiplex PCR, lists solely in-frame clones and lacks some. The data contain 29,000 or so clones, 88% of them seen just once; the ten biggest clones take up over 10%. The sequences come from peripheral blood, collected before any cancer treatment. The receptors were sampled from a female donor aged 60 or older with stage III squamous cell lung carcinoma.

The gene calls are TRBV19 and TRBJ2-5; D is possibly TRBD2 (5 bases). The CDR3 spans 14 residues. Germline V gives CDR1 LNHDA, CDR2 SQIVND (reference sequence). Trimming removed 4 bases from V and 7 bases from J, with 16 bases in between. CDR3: CASSTTSTSGTQYF. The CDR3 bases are TGTGCCAGTAGTACCACTAGTACATCCGGGACCCAGTACTTC.

In nucleotides, the CDR3 is TGTGCCAGCAGCTCACGGACTAGCGGGGGGGCAGATACGCAGTATTTT. It yields the protein CASSSRTSGGADTQYF. The chain is built from TRBV7-8 and TRBJ2-3, with TRBD2 matching over 15 bases. The CDR3 covers 16 residues. V lost 4 bases and J lost 4; bases outside the gene matches: 3. The germline V gene encodes CDR1 SGHVS and CDR2 FQNEAQ.

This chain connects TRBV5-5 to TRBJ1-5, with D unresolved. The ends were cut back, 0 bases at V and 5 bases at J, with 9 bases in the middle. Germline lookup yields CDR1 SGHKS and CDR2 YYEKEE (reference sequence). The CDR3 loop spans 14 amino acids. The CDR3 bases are TGTGCCAGCAGCTTGGGGGGTACCCATCAGCCCCAGCATTTT. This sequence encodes CASSLGGTHQPQHF. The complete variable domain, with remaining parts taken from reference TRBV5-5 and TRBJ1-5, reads DAGVTQSPTHLIKTRGQQVTLRCSPISGHKSVSWYQQVLGQGPQFIFQYYEKEERGRGNFPDRFSARQFPNYSSELNVNALLLGDSALYLCASSLGGTHQPQHFGDGTRLSIL.

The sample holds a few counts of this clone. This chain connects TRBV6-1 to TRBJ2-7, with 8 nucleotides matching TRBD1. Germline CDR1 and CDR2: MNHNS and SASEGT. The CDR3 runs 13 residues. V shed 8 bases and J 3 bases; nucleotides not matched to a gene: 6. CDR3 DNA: TGTGCCAGCGTTGGGACAGGTCTCTACGAGCAGTACTTC. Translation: CASVGTGLYEQYF.

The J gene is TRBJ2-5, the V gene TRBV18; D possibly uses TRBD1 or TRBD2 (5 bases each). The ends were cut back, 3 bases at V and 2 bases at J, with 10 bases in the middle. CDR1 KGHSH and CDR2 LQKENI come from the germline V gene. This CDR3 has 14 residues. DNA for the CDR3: TGTGCCAGCTCACCGGTGGGGGAACAAGAGACCCAGTACTTC. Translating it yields CASSPVGEQETQYF.

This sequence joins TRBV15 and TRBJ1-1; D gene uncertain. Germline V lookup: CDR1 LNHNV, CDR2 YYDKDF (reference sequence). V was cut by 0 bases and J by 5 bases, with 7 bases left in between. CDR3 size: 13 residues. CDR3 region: CATSRERVTEAFF. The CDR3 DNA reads TGTGCCACCAGCAGAGAGAGGGTGACTGAAGCTTTCTTT.

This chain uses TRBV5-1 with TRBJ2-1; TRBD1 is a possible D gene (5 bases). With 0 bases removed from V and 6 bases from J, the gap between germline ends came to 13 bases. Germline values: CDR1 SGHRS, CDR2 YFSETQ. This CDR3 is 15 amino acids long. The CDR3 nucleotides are TGCGCCAGCAGCTTGGGACAGCCCGAGGTCAATGAGCAGTTCTTC. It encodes CASSLGQPEVNEQFF.

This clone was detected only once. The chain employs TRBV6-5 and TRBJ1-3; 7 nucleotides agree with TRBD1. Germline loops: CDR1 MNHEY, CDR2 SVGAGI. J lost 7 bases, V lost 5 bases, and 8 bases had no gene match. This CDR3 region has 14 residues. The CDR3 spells CASSKQGLRNTIYF. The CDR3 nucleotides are TGTGCCAGCAGTAAACAGGGGCTGAGGAACACCATATATTTT.

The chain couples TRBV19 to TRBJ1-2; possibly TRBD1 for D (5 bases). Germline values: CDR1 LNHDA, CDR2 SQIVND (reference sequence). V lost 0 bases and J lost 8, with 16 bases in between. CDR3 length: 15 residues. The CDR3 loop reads CASSIDSRRGRGYTF. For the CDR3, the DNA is TGTGCCAGTAGTATAGATTCGAGGAGGGGAAGAGGCTACACCTTC.

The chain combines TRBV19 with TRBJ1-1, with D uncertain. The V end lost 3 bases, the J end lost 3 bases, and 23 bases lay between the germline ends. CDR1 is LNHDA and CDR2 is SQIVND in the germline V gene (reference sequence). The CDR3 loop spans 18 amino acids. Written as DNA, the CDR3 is TGTGCCAGTAGTATGGCCCCATTTTATAGGACGGGTGACACTGAAGCTTTCTTT. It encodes CASSMAPFYRTGDTEAFF.

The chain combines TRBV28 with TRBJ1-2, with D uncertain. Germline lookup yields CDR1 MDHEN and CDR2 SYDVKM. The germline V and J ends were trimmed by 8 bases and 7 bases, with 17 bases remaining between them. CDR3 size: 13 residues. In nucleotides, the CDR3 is TGTGCCAGCTTCCCGGTGGGGAATCGTGGCTACACCTTC. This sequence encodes CASFPVGNRGYTF.

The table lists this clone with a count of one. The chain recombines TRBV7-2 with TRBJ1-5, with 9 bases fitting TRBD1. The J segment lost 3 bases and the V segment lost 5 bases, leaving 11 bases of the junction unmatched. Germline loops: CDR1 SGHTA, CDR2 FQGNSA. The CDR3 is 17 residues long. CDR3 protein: CASSLGTGNSFNQPQHF. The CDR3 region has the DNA TGTGCCAGCAGCCTCGGGACAGGGAATTCCTTCAATCAGCCCCAGCATTTT. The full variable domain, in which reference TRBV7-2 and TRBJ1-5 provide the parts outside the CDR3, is GAGVSQSPSNKVTEKGKDVELRCDPISGHTALYWYRQSLGQGLEFLIYFQGNSAPDKSGLPSDRFSAERTGGSVSTLTIQRTQQEDSAVYLCASSLGTGNSFNQPQHFGDGTRLSIL.

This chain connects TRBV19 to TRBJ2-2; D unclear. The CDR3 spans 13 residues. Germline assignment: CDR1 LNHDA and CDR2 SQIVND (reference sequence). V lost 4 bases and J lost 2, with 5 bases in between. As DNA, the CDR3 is TGTGCCAGTAGTACTGCAAACACCGGGGAGCTGTTTTTT. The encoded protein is CASSTANTGELFF.

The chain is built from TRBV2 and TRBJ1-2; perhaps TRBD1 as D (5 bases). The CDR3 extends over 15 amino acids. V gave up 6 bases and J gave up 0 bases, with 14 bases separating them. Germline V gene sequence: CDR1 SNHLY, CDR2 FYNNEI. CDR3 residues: CASRAPTGANYGYTF. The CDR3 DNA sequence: TGTGCCAGCAGGGCCCCCACGGGGGCTAACTATGGCTACACCTTC.

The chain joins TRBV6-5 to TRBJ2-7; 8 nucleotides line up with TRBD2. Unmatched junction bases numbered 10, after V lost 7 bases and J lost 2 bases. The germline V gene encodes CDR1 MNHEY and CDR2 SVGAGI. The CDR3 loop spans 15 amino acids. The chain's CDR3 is CASNPRGVRAYEQYF. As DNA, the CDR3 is TGTGCCAGCAATCCGCGGGGGGTGAGGGCCTACGAGCAGTACTTC.

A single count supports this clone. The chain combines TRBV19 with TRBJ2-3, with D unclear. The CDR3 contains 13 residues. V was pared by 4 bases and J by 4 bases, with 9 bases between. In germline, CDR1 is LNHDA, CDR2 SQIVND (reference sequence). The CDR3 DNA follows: TGTGCCAGTAGTAGGAGAGCTTCAGATACGCAGTATTTT. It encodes CASSRRASDTQYF. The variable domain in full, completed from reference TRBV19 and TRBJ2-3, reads DGGITQSPKYLFRKEGQNVTLSCEQNLNHDAMYWYRQDPGQGLRLIYYSQIVNDFQKGDIAEGYSVSREKKESFPLTVTSAQKNPTAFYLCASSRRASDTQYFGPGTRLTVL.

In DNA form, the CDR3 reads TGTGCCAGCAATCAAGAGGCAACTAATGAAAAACTGTTTTTT. It yields the protein CASNQEATNEKLFF. The rearrangement joins TRBV2 to TRBJ1-4; D gene ambiguous. The CDR3 totals 14 residues. Germline V gives CDR1 SNHLY, CDR2 FYNNEI. V lost 7 bases to trimming and J lost 0 bases, with 9 bases between them.

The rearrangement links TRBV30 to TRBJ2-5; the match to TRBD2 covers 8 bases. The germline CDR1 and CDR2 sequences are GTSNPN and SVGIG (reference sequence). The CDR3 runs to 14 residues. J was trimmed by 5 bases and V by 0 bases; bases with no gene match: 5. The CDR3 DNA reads TGTGCCTGGAGTGTCGGGGGGGGCGGGGAGACCCAGTACTTC. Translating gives CAWSVGGGGETQYF.

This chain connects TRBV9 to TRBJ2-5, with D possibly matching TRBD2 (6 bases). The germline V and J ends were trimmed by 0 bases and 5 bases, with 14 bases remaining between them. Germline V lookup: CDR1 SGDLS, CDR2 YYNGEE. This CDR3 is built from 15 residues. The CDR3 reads CASSVGQRARETQYF. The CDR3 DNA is TGTGCCAGCAGCGTAGGACAGCGGGCGCGGGAGACCCAGTACTTC.

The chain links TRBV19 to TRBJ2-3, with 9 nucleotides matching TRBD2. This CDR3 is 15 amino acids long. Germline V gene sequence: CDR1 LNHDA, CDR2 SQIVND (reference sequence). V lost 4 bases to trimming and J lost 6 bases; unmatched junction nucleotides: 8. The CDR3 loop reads CASSTVAGGTDTQYF. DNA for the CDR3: TGTGCCAGTAGTACCGTGGCGGGAGGGACGGATACGCAGTATTTT.

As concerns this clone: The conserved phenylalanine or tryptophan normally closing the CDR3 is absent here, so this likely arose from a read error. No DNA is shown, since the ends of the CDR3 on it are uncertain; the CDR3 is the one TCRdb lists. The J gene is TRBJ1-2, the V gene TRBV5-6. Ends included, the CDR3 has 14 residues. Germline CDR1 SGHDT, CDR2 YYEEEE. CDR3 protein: CASVIHNSRKTYGY.

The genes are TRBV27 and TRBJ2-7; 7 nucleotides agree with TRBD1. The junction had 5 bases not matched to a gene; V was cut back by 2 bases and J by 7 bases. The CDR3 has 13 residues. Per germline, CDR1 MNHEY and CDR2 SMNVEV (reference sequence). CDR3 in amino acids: CASSLKTGSEQYF. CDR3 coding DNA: TGTGCCAGCAGTTTAAAGACAGGGTCGGAGCAGTACTTC.

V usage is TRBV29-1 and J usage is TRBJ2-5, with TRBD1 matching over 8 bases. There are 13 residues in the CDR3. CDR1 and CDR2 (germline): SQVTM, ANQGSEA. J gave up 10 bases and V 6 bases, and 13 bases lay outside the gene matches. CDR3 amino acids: CSVGGQGASIQYF. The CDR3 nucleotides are TGCAGCGTCGGCGGGCAGGGGGCCTCGATCCAGTACTTC.

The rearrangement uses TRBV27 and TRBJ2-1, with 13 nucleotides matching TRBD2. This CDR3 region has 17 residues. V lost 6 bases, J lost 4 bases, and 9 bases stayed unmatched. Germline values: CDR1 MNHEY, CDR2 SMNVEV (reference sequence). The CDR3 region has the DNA TGTGCCAGCAGCTCGGGACTAGCGGGAAACTATTACAATGAGCAGTTCTTC. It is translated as CASSSGLAGNYYNEQFF.

This CDR3 reads CASSTAGQRSNYGYTF. CDR3 in DNA: TGTGCCAGCAGCACGGCTGGACAGCGGAGTAACTATGGCTACACCTTC. The gene calls are TRBV5-4 and TRBJ1-2; a weak D match, TRBD1 (6 bases). Trimming cost V 4 bases and J 1 base, with 17 bases left between them. There are 16 residues in the CDR3. Germline loops: CDR1 SGHNT, CDR2 YYREEE (reference sequence). Looking up the rest from reference TRBV5-4 and TRBJ1-2 gives the full variable domain: ETGVTQSPTHLIKTRGQQVTLRCSSQSGHNTVSWYQQALGQGPQFIFQYYREEENGRGNFPPRFSGLQFPNYSSELNVNALELDDSALYLCASSTAGQRSNYGYTFGSGTRLTVV.

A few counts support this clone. As DNA, the CDR3 is TGTGCCTCCGAGGGACAGGGGCACACCGGGGAGCTGTTTTTT. Translating it yields CASEGQGHTGELFF. V gene TRBV7-9 combines with J gene TRBJ2-2, with 10 bases matching TRBD1. This CDR3 has 14 residues. V shed 11 bases, J shed 3 bases, and the junction held 6 bases outside the gene matches. Germline CDR1 reads SEHNR; CDR2 reads FQNEAQ (reference sequence).

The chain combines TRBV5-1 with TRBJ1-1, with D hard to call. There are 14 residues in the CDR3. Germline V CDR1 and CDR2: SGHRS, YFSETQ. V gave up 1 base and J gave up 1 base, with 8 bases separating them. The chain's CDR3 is CASSLNGKNTEAFF. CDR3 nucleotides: TGCGCCAGCAGCTTGAATGGTAAGAACACTGAAGCTTTCTTT.